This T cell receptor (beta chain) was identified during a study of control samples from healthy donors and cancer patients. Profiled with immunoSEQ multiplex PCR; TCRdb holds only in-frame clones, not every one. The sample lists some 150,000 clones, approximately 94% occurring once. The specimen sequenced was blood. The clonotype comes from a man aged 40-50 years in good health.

Here the CDR3 reads CASSLRANYGYTF. For the CDR3, the DNA is TGTGCCAGCAGCTTGAGAGCGAACTATGGCTACACCTTC. The V call is TRBV5-4, the J call TRBJ1-2; D ambiguous. V was pared by 1 base and J by 2 bases, with 6 bases between. This CDR3 has 13 residues. In germline, CDR1 is SGHNT, CDR2 YYREEE (reference sequence).